These 15 T cell receptor beta chains originate from one sample sequenced in a study of blood T cell repertoires in COVID-19. Clones were read by immunoSEQ multiplex PCR, and TCRdb kept only the in-frame ones, dropping some. The table shows roughly 230,000 clones, with roughly nine tenths occurring only once. Source material: peripheral blood. The origin of the receptors is a woman aged 40 to 50 who had recovered from COVID-19.

The chain joins TRBV6-5 to TRBJ1-2; TRBD1 agrees at 8 bases. Germline V CDR1 and CDR2: MNHEY, SVGAGI. The CDR3 is 14 amino acids. V shed 6 bases, J shed 6 bases, and the junction held 9 bases outside the gene matches. Written as DNA, the CDR3 is TGTGCCAGCAGAACGGACAGGGACGGGCATGGCTACACCTTC. This translates into CASRTDRDGHGYTF.

V is TRBV6-1 and J is TRBJ2-1, with a tentative D call TRBD1 (5 bases). Germline loops: CDR1 MNHNS, CDR2 SASEGT. The V end was cut by 5 bases, the J end by 9 bases, with 11 bases between. The CDR3 consists of 12 residues. CDR3 protein: CASSLLGREQFF. The CDR3 coding sequence is TGTGCCAGCAGTCTACTGGGGCGTGAGCAGTTCTTC.

The chain has TRBV28 and TRBJ2-7; D gene unclear. This CDR3 contains 12 residues. Trimming shortened V by 3 bases and J by 4 bases, and 7 bases separated the two germline ends. Germline values: CDR1 MDHEN, CDR2 SYDVKM. The DNA of the CDR3 is TGTGCCAGCAGTTTGTGGAGTTACGAGCAGTACTTC. Protein sequence: CASSLWSYEQYF.

The gene calls are TRBV19 and TRBJ2-2; 7 positions agree with TRBD2. CDR3 length equals 15 residues. Trimming cost V 4 bases and J 0 bases; bases outside gene matches: 2. Germline V gene data show CDR1 as LNHDA and CDR2 as SQIVND (reference sequence). For the CDR3, the DNA is TGTGCCAGTAGTAGGGGGGGGGCGAACACCGGGGAGCTGTTTTTT. Translation: CASSRGGANTGELFF.

This clone was detected only once. This sequence joins TRBV6-5 and TRBJ2-5, with TRBD1 matching 9 bases. Germline V lookup: CDR1 MNHEY, CDR2 SVGAGI. After removal of 7 bases from V and 5 bases from J, the junction contained 5 bases not matched to a gene. This CDR3 has 13 residues. The CDR3 DNA sequence: TGTGCCAGCATCAACAGGGGGCTGGAGACCCAGTACTTC. Translating it yields CASINRGLETQYF.

A few counts support this clone. The J gene is TRBJ2-5, the V gene TRBV2; TRBD1 agrees at 8 bases. CDR3 length: 15 amino acids. Trimming cost V 3 bases and J 2 bases; bases outside gene matches: 5. Germline CDR1 SNHLY, CDR2 FYNNEI. This chain's CDR3 is CASSEVRGPQETQYF. CDR3 DNA sequence: TGTGCCAGCAGTGAGGTCAGGGGGCCGCAAGAGACCCAGTACTTC.

The CDR3 nucleotides read TGTGCCAGTAGTAATCGGGGACAGGGGGAAGGCTACACCTTC. This encodes CASSNRGQGEGYTF. The chain has TRBV19 and TRBJ1-2; 11 bases map to TRBD1. V dropped 4 bases and J dropped 8; count of bases not matched to a gene: 6. This CDR3 contains 14 residues. Germline values: CDR1 LNHDA, CDR2 SQIVND (reference sequence).

The table lists this clone with a count of one. The CDR3 DNA sequence: TGTGCCAGTAGTGGGGACACCTACTTCTCACCCCTCCACTTT. It yields the protein CASSGDTYFSPLHF. The chain is built from TRBV19 and TRBJ1-6; D possibly corresponds to TRBD1 (6 bases). V was shortened by 5 bases and J by 10 bases, with 15 bases between the two germline ends. CDR1 and CDR2 (germline): LNHDA, SQIVND (reference sequence). The CDR3 totals 14 residues.

The chain couples TRBV19 to TRBJ1-3; D unclear. CDR3 length equals 15 residues. CDR1 is LNHDA, CDR2 SQIVND, per germline (reference sequence). Trimming left V 4 bases short and J 0 bases short, with 10 bases between. The CDR3 loop is CASSNSFNSGNTIYF. In DNA form, the CDR3 reads TGTGCCAGTAGTAACAGCTTTAACTCTGGAAACACCATATATTTT.

The chain links TRBV7-9 to TRBJ2-5; 11 bases line up with TRBD1. Trimming removed 1 base from V and 2 bases from J; junction bases left unmatched: 12. In germline, CDR1 is SEHNR, CDR2 FQNEAQ (reference sequence). There are 19 residues in the CDR3. CDR3 DNA: TGTGCCAGCAGCTTAGGTGCCGGGACAGGGGGAAAAATTCAAGAGACCCAGTACTTC. Residues: CASSLGAGTGGKIQETQYF.

The chain carries TRBV19 and TRBJ2-7, with D perhaps matching TRBD2 (6 bases). Germline loops: CDR1 LNHDA, CDR2 SQIVND (reference sequence). The CDR3 has 13 amino acids. V dropped 3 bases and J dropped 3 bases, with 9 bases sitting between them. The chain's CDR3 is CASSISGVYEQYF. For the CDR3, the DNA is TGTGCCAGTAGTATTAGCGGAGTCTACGAGCAGTACTTC.

In this sample, this clone turned up a few times. The V call is TRBV5-1, the J call TRBJ2-7, with TRBD1 identical over 8 bases. The ends lost 4 bases at V and 6 bases at J; junction bases unmatched: 6. Per the germline V gene, CDR1 is SGHRS and CDR2 is YFSETQ. This CDR3 has 13 residues. CDR3 sequence reads: CASSLGTGREQYF. CDR3 in DNA: TGCGCCAGCAGCCTCGGGACAGGACGCGAGCAGTACTTC.

This chain uses TRBV30 with TRBJ1-2, with unresolved D. Germline CDR1 is GTSNPN and CDR2 is SVGIG (reference sequence). The CDR3 length is 11 residues. The V end lost 4 bases, the J end lost 8 bases, and 11 bases lay between the germline ends. CDR3 DNA: TGTGCCTGGATGCTGGCCGAAGGCTACACCTTC. Its protein is CAWMLAEGYTF. The variable domain in full, with the rest retrieved from reference TRBV30 and TRBJ1-2, is SQTIHQWPATLVQPVGSPLSLECTVEGTSNPNLYWYRQAAGRGLQLLFYSVGIGQISSEVPQNLSASRPQDRQFILSSKKLLLSDSGFYLCAWMLAEGYTFGSGTRLTVV.

Remarks on this clone: Other nucleotide sequences from this sample produce the same CDR3. The V call is TRBV24-1, the J call TRBJ2-7, with D possibly matching TRBD1 (7 bases). Germline V gene lookup returns CDR1 KGHDR and CDR2 SFDVKD. The CDR3 length is 15 residues. V lost 7 bases, J lost 2 bases, and 17 bases lay in between. DNA for the CDR3: TGTGCCACCAGCAGGACAGGAGGGCCTACCTACGAGCAGTACGTC. It specifies CATSRTGGPTYEQYV.

This chain connects TRBV30 to TRBJ2-7; possible D gene TRBD2, 6 bases. Looked up from germline, CDR1 is GTSNPN and CDR2 is SVGIG (reference sequence). V was shortened by 5 bases and J by 6 bases, with 14 bases between the two germline ends. The length of the CDR3 is 12 residues. CDR3 sequence (DNA): TGTGCCTGGGGTGGGGGACTGTCCGAGCAGTACTTC. This sequence encodes CAWGGGLSEQYF.